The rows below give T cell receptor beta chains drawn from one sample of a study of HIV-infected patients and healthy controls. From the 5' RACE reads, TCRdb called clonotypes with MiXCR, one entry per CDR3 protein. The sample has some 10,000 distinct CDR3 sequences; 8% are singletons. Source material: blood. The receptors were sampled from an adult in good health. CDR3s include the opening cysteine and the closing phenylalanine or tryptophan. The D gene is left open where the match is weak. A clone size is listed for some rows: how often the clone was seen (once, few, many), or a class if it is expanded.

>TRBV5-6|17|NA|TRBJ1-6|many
CASSLARVLGYNSPLHF
TGTGCCAGCAGCTTGGCCAGGGTACTTGGCTATAATTCACCCCTCCACTTT
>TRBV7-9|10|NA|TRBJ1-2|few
CASSLEGYTF
TGTGCCAGCAGCTTAGAGGGCTACACCTTC
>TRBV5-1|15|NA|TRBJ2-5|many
CASSLGARNQETQYF
TGCGCCAGCAGCTTGGGCGCCAGGAACCAAGAGACCCAGTACTTC
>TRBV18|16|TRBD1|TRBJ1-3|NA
CASSPWTGASGNTIYF
TGTGCCAGCTCACCATGGACAGGGGCCTCTGGAAACACCATATATTTT
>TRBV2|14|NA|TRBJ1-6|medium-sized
CASSESRRNSPLHF
TGTGCCAGCAGTGAAAGTAGGCGTAATTCACCCCTCCACTTT
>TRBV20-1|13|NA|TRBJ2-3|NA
CSAPSTSTDTQYF
TGCAGTGCTCCTTCGACTAGCACAGATACGCAGTATTTT
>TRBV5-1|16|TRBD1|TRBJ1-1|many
CASSLADRAGGTEAFF
TGCGCCAGCAGCTTGGCGGACAGGGCGGGAGGCACTGAAGCTTTCTTT
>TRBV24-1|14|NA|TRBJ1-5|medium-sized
CATGDGLSNQPQHF
TGTGCCACCGGGGACGGGTTAAGCAATCAGCCCCAGCATTTT
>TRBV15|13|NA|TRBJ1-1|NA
CATSGPMNTEAFF
TGTGCCACCAGCGGCCCGATGAACACTGAAGCTTTCTTT
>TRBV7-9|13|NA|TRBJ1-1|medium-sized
CASSSRQNTEAFF
TGTGCCAGCAGCTCCCGACAGAACACTGAAGCTTTCTTT
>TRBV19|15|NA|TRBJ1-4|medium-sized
CASSPLETGTKKLFF
TGTGCCAGTAGTCCTCTTGAGACAGGCACGAAAAAACTGTTTTTT
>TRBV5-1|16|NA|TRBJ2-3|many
CASSLASGLYTDTQYF
TGCGCCAGCAGCTTGGCCTCTGGACTCTACACAGATACGCAGTATTTT
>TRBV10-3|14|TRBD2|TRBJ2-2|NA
CAISSGGPTGELFF
TGTGCCATCAGCTCGGGGGGGCCGACCGGGGAGCTGTTTTTT
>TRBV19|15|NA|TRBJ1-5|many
CASHTGTYSNQPQHF
TGTGCCAGTCATACCGGGACGTATAGCAATCAGCCCCAGCATTTT
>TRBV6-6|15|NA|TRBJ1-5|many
CASTPPAGAGQPQHF
TGTGCCAGCACTCCCCCGGCGGGGGCGGGGCAGCCCCAGCATTTT
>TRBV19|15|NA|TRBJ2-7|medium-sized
CASTEFLGRSYEQYF
TGTGCCAGTACTGAATTCCTTGGACGGTCCTACGAGCAGTACTTC
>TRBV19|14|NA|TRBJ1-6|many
CASSILPLGSPLHF
TGTGCCAGTAGTATCTTGCCGCTAGGATCACCCCTCCACTTT
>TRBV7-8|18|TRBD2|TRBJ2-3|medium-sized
CASSLRLAGGTSTDTQYF
TGTGCCAGCAGCTTACGTCTAGCGGGGGGTACTAGCACAGATACGCAGTATTTT
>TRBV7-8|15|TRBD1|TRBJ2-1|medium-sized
CASSLDRGLHNEQFF
TGTGCCAGCAGCTTAGACAGGGGGCTACACAATGAGCAGTTCTTC
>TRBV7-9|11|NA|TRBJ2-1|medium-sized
CASSFSNEQFF
TGTGCCAGCAGCTTTTCCAATGAGCAGTTCTTC
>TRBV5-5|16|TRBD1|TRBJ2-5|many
CASSPGQGMVQETQYF
TGTGCCAGCAGCCCGGGACAGGGGATGGTGCAAGAGACCCAGTACTTC
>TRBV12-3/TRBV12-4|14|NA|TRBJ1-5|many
CASSLAGRDQPQHF
TGTGCCAGCAGTTTGGCGGGGCGAGATCAGCCCCAGCATTTT
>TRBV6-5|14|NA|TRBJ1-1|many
CASSYSVGGTEAFF
TGTGCCAGCAGTTACTCCGTGGGGGGCACTGAAGCTTTCTTT
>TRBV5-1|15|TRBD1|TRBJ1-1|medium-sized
CASMGGTGGNTEAFF
TGCGCCAGCATGGGAGGGACAGGAGGAAACACTGAAGCTTTCTTT
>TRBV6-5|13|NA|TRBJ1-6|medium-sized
CASSSVSYSPLHF
TGTGCCAGCAGTTCCGTCAGTTATTCACCCCTCCACTTT
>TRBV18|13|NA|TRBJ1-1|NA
CASSRIAAAEAFF
TGTGCCAGCTCACGGATCGCGGCGGCTGAAGCTTTCTTT
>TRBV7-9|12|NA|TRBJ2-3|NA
CASSSHTDTQYF
TGTGCCAGCAGCTCGCACACAGATACGCAGTATTTT
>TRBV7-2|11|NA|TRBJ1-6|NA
CASSFNSPLHF
TGTGCCAGCAGCTTCAATTCACCCCTCCACTTT
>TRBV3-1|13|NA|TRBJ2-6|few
CASRLSGANVLTF
TGTGCCAGCCGTCTCTCTGGGGCCAACGTCCTGACTTTC
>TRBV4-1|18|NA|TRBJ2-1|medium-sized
CASSQPMKGPYSYNEQFF
TGCGCCAGCAGCCAACCCATGAAGGGTCCATATTCCTACAATGAGCAGTTCTTC
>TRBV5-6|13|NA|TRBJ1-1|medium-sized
CASSPTANTEAFF
TGTGCCAGCAGCCCAACTGCCAACACTGAAGCTTTCTTT
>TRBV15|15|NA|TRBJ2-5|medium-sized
CATSKGTDSQETQYF
TGTGCCACCAGCAAGGGGACGGATTCACAAGAGACCCAGTACTTC
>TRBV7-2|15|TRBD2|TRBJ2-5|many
CASSPLRGGQETQYF
TGTGCCAGCAGCCCTCTTCGGGGGGGCCAAGAGACCCAGTACTTC
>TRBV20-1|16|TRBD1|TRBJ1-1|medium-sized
CSARAPGTGLNTEAFF
TGCAGTGCTAGAGCCCCCGGGACAGGGCTGAACACTGAAGCTTTCTTT
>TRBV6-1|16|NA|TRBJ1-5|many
CASSEASGSDNQPQHF
TGTGCCAGCAGTGAAGCCAGTGGCAGTGACAATCAGCCCCAGCATTTT
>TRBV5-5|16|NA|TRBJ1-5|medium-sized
CASSLKPAQGHQPQHF
TGTGCCAGCAGCTTGAAACCGGCCCAGGGTCATCAGCCCCAGCATTTT
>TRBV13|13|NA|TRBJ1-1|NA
CASSRDIYTEAFF
TGTGCCAGCAGCCGGGACATATACACTGAAGCTTTCTTT
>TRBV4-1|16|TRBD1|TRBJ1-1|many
CASSHPRTGWDTEAFF
TGCGCCAGCAGCCATCCAAGGACAGGGTGGGACACTGAAGCTTTCTTT
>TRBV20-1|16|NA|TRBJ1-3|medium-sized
CSARLQGISSGNTIYF
TGCAGTGCTAGATTACAGGGCATCAGCTCTGGAAACACCATATATTTT
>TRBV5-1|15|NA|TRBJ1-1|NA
CASSLGWGTRTEAFF
TGCGCCAGCAGCTTGGGTTGGGGAACGAGGACTGAAGCTTTCTTT
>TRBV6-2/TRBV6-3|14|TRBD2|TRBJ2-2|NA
CASSSGGATGELFF
TGTGCCAGCAGTAGCGGGGGGGCCACCGGGGAGCTGTTTTTT
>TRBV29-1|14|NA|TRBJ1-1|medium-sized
CSVVEDSHNTEAFF
TGCAGCGTTGTCGAGGACAGTCATAACACTGAAGCTTTCTTT
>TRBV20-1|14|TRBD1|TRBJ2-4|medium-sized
CSASTGGARNIQYF
TGCAGTGCTTCGACAGGGGGCGCCCGAAACATTCAGTACTTC
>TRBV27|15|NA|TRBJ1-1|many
CASWRVGGQNTEAFF
TGTGCCAGCTGGAGGGTGGGGGGCCAGAACACTGAAGCTTTCTTT
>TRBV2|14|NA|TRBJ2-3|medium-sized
CASSPLGWGDTQYF
TGTGCCAGCAGTCCCTTGGGGTGGGGAGATACGCAGTATTTT
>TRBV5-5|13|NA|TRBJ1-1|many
CASSLPHEGKAFF
TGTGCCAGCAGCTTGCCCCACGAGGGGAAGGCTTTCTTT
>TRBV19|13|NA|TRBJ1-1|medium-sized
CASSIESYTEAFF
TGTGCCAGTAGTATAGAATCTTACACTGAAGCTTTCTTT
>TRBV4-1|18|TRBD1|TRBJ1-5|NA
CASSQVGRDRGRNQPQHF
TGCGCCAGCAGCCAGGTTGGCCGGGACAGGGGGCGGAATCAGCCCCAGCATTTT
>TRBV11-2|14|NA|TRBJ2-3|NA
CASSPEGRTDTQYF
TGTGCCAGCAGCCCGGAAGGACGCACAGATACGCAGTATTTT
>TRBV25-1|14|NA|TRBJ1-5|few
CASGPPEASQPQHF
TGTGCCAGCGGTCCTCCCGAGGCGAGTCAGCCCCAGCATTTT
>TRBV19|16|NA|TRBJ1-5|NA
CASSIVGRGDNQPQHF
TGTGCCAGTAGTATAGTAGGGAGGGGAGACAATCAGCCCCAGCATTTT
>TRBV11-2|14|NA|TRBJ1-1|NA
CASSLDPGITEAFF
TGTGCCAGCAGCTTAGATCCGGGGATAACTGAAGCTTTCTTT
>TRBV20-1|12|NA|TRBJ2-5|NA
CSARDLQETQYF
TGCAGTGCCCGGGACCTCCAAGAGACCCAGTACTTC
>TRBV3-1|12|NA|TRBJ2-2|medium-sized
CASSPNTGELFF
TGTGCCAGCAGCCCGAACACCGGGGAGCTGTTTTTT
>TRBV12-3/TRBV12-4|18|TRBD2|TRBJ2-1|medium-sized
CASSLSPLAGATYNEQFF
TGTGCCAGCAGTTTAAGCCCACTAGCGGGGGCAACCTACAATGAGCAGTTCTTC
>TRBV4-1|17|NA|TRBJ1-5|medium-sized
CASSQGAVLDSNQPQHF
TGCGCCAGCAGCCAAGGTGCTGTGCTGGATAGCAATCAGCCCCAGCATTTT
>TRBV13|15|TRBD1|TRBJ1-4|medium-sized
CASRRTGDPNEKLFF
TGTGCCAGCAGACGGACAGGGGACCCGAATGAAAAACTGTTTTTT
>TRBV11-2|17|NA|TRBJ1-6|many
CASSSLRGRSDNSPLHF
TGTGCCAGCAGCTCCCTCCGCGGTAGGAGCGATAATTCACCCCTCCACTTT
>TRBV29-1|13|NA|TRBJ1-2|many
CSVERGTDYGYTF
TGCAGCGTTGAACGGGGTACGGACTATGGCTACACCTTC
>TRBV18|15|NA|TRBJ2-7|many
CASSPPSGSPYEQYF
TGTGCCAGCTCACCACCTTCAGGTTCTCCCTACGAGCAGTACTTC